The present TCR beta chain was sequenced within a study of control samples from healthy donors and cancer patients. The length of the CDR3 is 14 residues. V shed 8 bases, J shed 4 bases, and the junction held 7 bases outside the gene matches. CDR1 and CDR2 from the germline V gene are SGHVS and FQNEAQ. Clones were sequenced by immunoSEQ multiplex PCR, and TCRdb holds only the in-frame ones, with some missing. Among approximately 100,000 clones listed, approximately 86% were seen once. The sequencing input was blood. The receptor comes from a man in his thirties or forties in good health. The chain uses TRBV7-8 and TRBJ1-5; 8 bases map to TRBD1. The CDR3 region has the DNA TGTGCCAGCTGTTGGGACAGGAATAATCAGCCCCAGCATTTT. This gives the protein CASCWDRNNQPQHF.